This T cell receptor (beta chain) derives from a study of vaccination and CD4 T cells after COVID-19. Study-wide background: Cultures designated as controls were supplied with a CEFX pool, an HIV-1 Nef pool, or no peptide.

Whole-study results and caveats: The great majority, 304 of 307 vaccine-specific clones, proved spike mono-reactive in convalescent patients. Reactive clone data from convalescent patients indicated a median of about 90% appearing only post-vaccination.

Treatment: roughly nine-day PBMC culture with coronavirus spike peptide pools or control peptides (ViraFEST assay). Sequencing of DNA taken from cultured CD4+ T cells relied on the Oncomine TCR Beta short-read assay. Extraction of genomic DNA was performed on cultured CD4+ T cells. TCRdb recomputed calls from the PCR reads with MiXCR, one row per CDR3 protein. The sample holds about 19,000 distinct CDR3 sequences, approximately 80% seen once. Concerning this clonotype: Its antigen is unidentified.

The origin of this receptor is a human donor who received a COVID-19 vaccine. The specimen comprised CD4+ T cells from blood, cultured in vitro, sampled after SARS-CoV-2 vaccination.

CDR3 amino acids: CASRDRAQGYTF. In DNA form, the CDR3 reads TGTGCCAGCAGGGACCGGGCTCAGGGCTACACCTTC. The chain is built from TRBV2 and TRBJ1-2, with D unclear. CDR1 SNHLY and CDR2 FYNNEI come from the germline V gene. CDR3 length: 12 residues. Trimming shortened V by 6 bases and J by 8 bases, and 13 bases separated the two germline ends.